The clone carrying this TCR beta chain was detected many times. Its antigen is not known. MiXCR, run by TCRdb on the RT-PCR reads, gives a single entry per CDR3 protein. The sample has under 950,000 distinct CDR3 sequences, over 20% seen once; the top ten hold roughly a tenth. V was clipped by 5 bases and J by 5 bases, with 10 bases between them. The CDR3 length is 12 residues. The germline gives CDR1 SEHNR, CDR2 FQNEAQ (reference sequence). This sample is part of a study of response to subunit inactivated influenza vaccine. Study-level points and caveats: Authors suggested each seasonal influenza vaccination recruits few new T cells.

The sequencing used PBMCs from blood, collected around 5 days after vaccination. The rearrangement uses TRBV7-9 and TRBJ2-7; a possible D gene is TRBD1 (6 bases). The source of this sequence is a man over 45 who received an inactivated influenza vaccine. The CDR3 DNA sequence: TGTGCCAGCAGCCCACAGGGAGACGAGCAGTACTTC. Its protein is CASSPQGDEQYF. Supplemented by reference TRBV7-9 and TRBJ2-7, the full variable domain reads DTGVSQNPRHKITKRGQNVTFRCDPISEHNRLYWYRQTLGQGPEFLTYFQNEAQLEKSRLLSDRFSAERPKGSFSTLEIQRTEQGDSAMYLCASSPQGDEQYFGPGTRLTVT.